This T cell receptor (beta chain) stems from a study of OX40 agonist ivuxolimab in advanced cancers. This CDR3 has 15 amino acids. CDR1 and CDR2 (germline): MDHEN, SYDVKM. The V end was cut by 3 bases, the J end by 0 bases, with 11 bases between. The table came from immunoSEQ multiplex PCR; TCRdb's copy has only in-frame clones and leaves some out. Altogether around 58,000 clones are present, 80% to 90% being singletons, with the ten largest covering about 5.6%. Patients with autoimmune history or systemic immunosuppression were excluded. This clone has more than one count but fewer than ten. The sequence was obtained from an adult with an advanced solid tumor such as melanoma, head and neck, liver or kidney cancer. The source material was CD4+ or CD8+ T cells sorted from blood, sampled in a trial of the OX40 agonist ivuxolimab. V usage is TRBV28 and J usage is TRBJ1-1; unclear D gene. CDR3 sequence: CASSFSGYMNTEAFF. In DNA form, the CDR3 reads TGTGCCAGCAGTTTTTCAGGTTACATGAACACTGAAGCTTTCTTT.